This paragraph reports one T cell receptor (beta chain). Cohort placement rested on clinical history that participants reported themselves. There are 13 residues in the CDR3. CDR1 and CDR2 (germline): MNHEY, SMNVEV (reference sequence). V shed 7 bases and J shed 1 base, with 8 bases lying between them. In the authors' methods: Amplification from reference gene primers served as the basis for estimated nucleated cell counts. Here immunoSEQ multiplex PCR was the method, and the copy in TCRdb shows in-frame clones only, minus some. The DNA was the basis for D and trimming; V, J and clone size are from that table. The repertoire includes some 350,000 clones, more than 75% of them detected once, and over 4% sits in the top ten. This sample stems from a study of blood T cell repertoires in COVID-19. Overall study context: Some COVID-19 samples were acute and others convalescent; all came from the United States, Italy and Spain. From T cells, B-cell-depleted T cells, or PBMCs came the material, which was cDNA or gDNA.

Material for sequencing was PBMCs or T cells enriched from blood (not recorded which). The TCR was taken from a woman aged 30 to 39 who had recovered from COVID-19. The rearrangement links TRBV27 to TRBJ1-3; no clear D gene. DNA for the CDR3: TGTGCCAGCACAACAAGTTCTGGAAACACCATATATTTT. Translated, it gives CASTTSSGNTIYF.